Here is one TCR beta chain with its context. V lost 1 base and J lost 5, with 8 bases in between. The CDR3 loop spans 13 amino acids. Per germline, CDR1 SGHTA and CDR2 FQGTGA. Tumor tissue was taken before any definitive surgery or chemotherapy was given. The protocol was immunoSEQ multiplex PCR, while the TCRdb copy is restricted to in-frame clones and leaves out a portion. The sample holds more than 7,500 clones, about 88% seen once. The source of the sample is a study of high-grade serous ovarian cancer treatment subgroups. Whole-study context: Samples averaged roughly 14,000 reads and several thousand unique TCR beta rearrangements.

Sequences were obtained from tumor tissue. The rearrangement uses TRBV7-3 and TRBJ1-1; the D is unclear. This TCR derives from a human donor with high-grade serous ovarian cancer. CDR3 nucleotides: TGTGCCAGCAGCTTAATGGAATCTACTGAAGCTTTCTTT. Its translation is CASSLMESTEAFF.